This T cell receptor (beta chain) comes out of a study of cytomegalovirus exposure and HLA in healthy donors. The overall study: There were around 100 million unique TCR beta sequences, drawn from about 179 million T cells, in an earlier analysis.

The CDR3 totals 15 residues. Germline-derived CDR1 and CDR2 are GTSNPN and SVGIG (reference sequence). Trimming removed 2 bases from V and 2 bases from J, with 13 bases in between. PCR employed 60 Vbeta and 13 Jbeta primers. Sequenced by immunoSEQ multiplex PCR; TCRdb stores in-frame clones only, minus some. The table has roughly 170,000 clones, around 80% seen once; the top ten hold approximately 1.2%. The chain couples TRBV30 to TRBJ1-3; the D gene is possibly TRBD1 (5 bases). Sequencing was done on a sample of PBMCs. The sequence came from a girl aged 2-10 years in good health and CMV-seropositive. The CDR3 coding sequence is TGTGCCTGGAGTCTCCAGGGTTTTGCTGGAAACACCATATATTTT. This gives the protein CAWSLQGFAGNTIYF.